The subject of this entry is one T cell receptor beta chain. This clone's antigen is unknown. No clone much larger than this one lies a single base away; base qualities are absent. This specimen comes from a study of blood T cell repertoires in COVID-19 (TCRdb year 2020). Looking at the study overall: Collaborator samples came from the United States, Italy and Spain and covered acute and convalescent phases of COVID-19. The prospective study material was composed of cDNA or gDNA derived from T cells, B-cell-depleted T cells, or PBMCs. Deeply sampled blood TCRbeta repertoires from subjects exposed to, actively infected with, or recovered from COVID-19 were included in the dataset. The repertoires were released in a freely available public database meant as a resource for research on the immune response to SARS-CoV-2. The samples were drawn from the first 160 participants of the ongoing ImmuneRACE study and from 950 to 1,500 subjects provided by 6 global collaborators. A de-identified subject ID, COVID-19 status, age in years and sex were almost always included in the sample metadata. Where HLA class I and class II types were available, the types were taken from metadata supplied by the sample provider, not from assay-based typing. On the study overall, not on this receptor specifically: The amount of clinical and demographic metadata varied by source and participant and was provided uncurated.

A second Seattle source provided samples from volunteer blood donors who had recovered from COVID-19. Whole blood was collected in K2EDTA tubes by collaborating institutions according to the institutions' own protocols. Collaborator samples were shipped for TCRbeta analysis as frozen whole blood, isolated PBMCs, or DNA extracted from either sample type. The germline V gene provides CDR1 SNHLY and CDR2 FYNNEI. Including cysteine and phenylalanine, the CDR3 has 14 amino acids. Of all the DNA, just the CDR3 is kept, 42 bases in frame from base 1. Trimming at the junction amounts to 2 bases on V and 2 bases on J, and the germline ends lie 10 bases apart. TCRbeta CDR3 regions were amplified from genomic DNA using the immunoSEQ Assay, a bias-controlled multiplex PCR. On the study's bioinformatics: Nucleated cell counts per sample were estimated from amplification of reference gene primers within the assay. To quantify the absolute abundance of each unique TCRbeta CDR3 rearrangement, sequence reads were collapsed and filtered. For each sample, productive Simpson clonality was calculated as the square root of Simpson's diversity index across productive rearrangements. TCRdb retrieved this table from immuneACCESS and kept in-frame rearrangements only. Not all clones are present; in checked studies, unresolved V genes account for under half, and no reason is known for the remainder. From that table come the V and J calls and clone size; the DNA was used to work out D and trimming. In all, the sample holds 250,000 to 300,000 clones, and 89% of those were seen once. Of the sample, roughly 4.8% falls within the top ten clones.

The V and J genes are TRBV2 and TRBJ2-7, with TRBD1 tentatively as D gene (5 bases match). This clonotype originated in a woman in her thirties or forties who had recovered from COVID-19. The material sequenced was peripheral blood. The CDR3 region: CASSEQGNPYEQYF. The nucleotides are TGTGCCAGCAGTGAACAGGGCAACCCCTACGAGCAGTACTTC.